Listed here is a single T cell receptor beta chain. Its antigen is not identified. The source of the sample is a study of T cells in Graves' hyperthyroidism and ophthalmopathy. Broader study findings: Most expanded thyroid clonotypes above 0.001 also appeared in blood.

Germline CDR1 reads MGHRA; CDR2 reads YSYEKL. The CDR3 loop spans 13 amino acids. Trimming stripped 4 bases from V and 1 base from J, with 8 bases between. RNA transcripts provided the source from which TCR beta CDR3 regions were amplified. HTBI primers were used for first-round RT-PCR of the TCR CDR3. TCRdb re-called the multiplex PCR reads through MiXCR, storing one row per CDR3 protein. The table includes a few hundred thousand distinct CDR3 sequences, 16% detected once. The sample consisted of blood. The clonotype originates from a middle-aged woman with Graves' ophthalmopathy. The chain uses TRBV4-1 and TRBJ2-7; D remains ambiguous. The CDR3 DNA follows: TGCGCCAGCAGCCTTGAGTTGTCCTACGAGCAGTACTTC. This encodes CASSLELSYEQYF.